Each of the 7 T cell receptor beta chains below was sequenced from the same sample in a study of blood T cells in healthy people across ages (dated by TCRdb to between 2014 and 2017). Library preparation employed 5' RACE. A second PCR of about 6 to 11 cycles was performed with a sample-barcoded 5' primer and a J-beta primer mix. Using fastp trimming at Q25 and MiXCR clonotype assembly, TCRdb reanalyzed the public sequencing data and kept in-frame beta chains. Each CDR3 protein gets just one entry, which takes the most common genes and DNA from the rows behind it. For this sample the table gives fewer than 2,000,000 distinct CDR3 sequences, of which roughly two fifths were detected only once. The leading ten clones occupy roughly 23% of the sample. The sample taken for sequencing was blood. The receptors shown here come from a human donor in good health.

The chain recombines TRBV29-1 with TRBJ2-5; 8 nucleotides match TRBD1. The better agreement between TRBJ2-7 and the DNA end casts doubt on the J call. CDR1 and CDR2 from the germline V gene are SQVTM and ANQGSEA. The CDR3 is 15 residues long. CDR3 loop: CSVELREFQGAEQYF. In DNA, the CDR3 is TGCAGCGTTGAACTCAGGGAGTTCCAGGGGGCCGAGCAGTACTTC.

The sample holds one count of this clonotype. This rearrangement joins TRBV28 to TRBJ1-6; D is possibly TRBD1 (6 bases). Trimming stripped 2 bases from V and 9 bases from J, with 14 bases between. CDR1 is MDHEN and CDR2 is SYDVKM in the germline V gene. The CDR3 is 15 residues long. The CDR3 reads CASSLTGGWGSPLHF. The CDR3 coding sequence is TGTGCCAGCAGTTTAACGGGGGGCTGGGGTTCACCCCTCCACTTT. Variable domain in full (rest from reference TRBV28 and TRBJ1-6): DVKVTQSSRYLVKRTGEKVFLECVQDMDHENMFWYRQDPGLGLRLIYFSYDVKMKEKGDIPEGYSVSREKKERFSLILESASTNQTSMYLCASSLTGGWGSPLHFGNGTRLTVT.

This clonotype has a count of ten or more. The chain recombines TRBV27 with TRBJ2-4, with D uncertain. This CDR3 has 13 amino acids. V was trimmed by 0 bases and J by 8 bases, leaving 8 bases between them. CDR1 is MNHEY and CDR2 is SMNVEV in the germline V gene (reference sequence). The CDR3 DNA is TGTGCCAGCAGTTTATCCCTGAGTCACATTCAGTACTTC. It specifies CASSLSLSHIQYF.

The CDR3 bases are TGTGCCACCAGCATAGGACATGGCGGGGAGCTGTTTTTT. Residues: CATSIGHGGELFF. V and J are TRBV15 and TRBJ2-2; D is possibly TRBD1 (5 bases). CDR3 length: 13 amino acids. V was cut by 4 bases and J by 7 bases, with 10 bases left in between. Germline CDR1 and CDR2: LNHNV and YYDKDF (reference sequence).

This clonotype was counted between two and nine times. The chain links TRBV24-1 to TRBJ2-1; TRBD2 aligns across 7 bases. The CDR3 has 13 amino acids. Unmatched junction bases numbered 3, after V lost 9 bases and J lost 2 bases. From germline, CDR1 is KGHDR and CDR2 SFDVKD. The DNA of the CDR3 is TGTGCCACCGGCGGGGGAGCCTACAATGAGCAGTTCTTC. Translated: CATGGGAYNEQFF.

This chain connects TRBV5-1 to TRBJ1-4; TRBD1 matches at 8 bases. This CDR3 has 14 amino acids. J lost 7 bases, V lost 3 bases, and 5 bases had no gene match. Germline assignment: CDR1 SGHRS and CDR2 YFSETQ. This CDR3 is CASSWTGRFEKLFF. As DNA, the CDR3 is TGCGCCAGCAGCTGGACAGGGAGATTTGAAAAACTGTTTTTT. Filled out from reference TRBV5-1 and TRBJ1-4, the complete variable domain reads KAGVTQTPRYLIKTRGQQVTLSCSPISGHRSVSWYQQTPGQGLQFLFEYFSETQRNKGNFPGRFSGRQFSNSRSEMNVSTLELGDSALYLCASSWTGRFEKLFFGSGTQLSVL.

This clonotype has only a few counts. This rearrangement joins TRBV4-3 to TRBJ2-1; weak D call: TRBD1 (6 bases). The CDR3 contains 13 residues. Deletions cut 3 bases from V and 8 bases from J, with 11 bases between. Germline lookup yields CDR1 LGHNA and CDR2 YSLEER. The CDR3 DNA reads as TGCGCCAGCAGCCATATACAGGGAGATGAGCAGTTCTTC. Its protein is CASSHIQGDEQFF.